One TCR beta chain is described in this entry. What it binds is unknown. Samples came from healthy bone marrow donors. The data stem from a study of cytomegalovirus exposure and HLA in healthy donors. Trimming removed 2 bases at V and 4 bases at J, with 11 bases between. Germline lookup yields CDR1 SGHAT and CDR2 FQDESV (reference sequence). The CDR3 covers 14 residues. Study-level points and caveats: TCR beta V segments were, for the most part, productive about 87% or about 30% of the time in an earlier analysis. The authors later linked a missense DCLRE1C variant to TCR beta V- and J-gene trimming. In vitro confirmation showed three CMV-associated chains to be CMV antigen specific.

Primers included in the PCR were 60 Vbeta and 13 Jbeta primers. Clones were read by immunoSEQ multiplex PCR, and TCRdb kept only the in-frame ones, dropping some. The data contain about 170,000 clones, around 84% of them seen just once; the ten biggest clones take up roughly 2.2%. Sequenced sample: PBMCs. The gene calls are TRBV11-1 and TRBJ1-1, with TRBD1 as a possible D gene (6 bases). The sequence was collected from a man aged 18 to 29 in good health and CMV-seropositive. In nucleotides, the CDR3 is TGTGCCAGCAGCTTATGGGGGCAGGGCACTGAAGCTTTCTTT. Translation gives CASSLWGQGTEAFF.